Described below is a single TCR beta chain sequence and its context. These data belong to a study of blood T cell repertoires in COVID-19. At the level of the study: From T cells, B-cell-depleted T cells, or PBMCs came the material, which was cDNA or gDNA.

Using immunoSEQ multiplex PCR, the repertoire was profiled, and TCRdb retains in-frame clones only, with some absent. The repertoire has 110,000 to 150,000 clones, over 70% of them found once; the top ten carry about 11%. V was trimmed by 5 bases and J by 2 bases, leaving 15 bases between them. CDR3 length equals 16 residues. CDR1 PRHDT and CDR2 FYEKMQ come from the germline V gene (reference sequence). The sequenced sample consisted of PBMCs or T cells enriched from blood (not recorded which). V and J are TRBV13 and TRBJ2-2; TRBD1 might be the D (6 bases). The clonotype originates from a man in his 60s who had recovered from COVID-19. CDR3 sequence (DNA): TGTGCCAGCAGCCCAGCCGGGACACTTAACACCGGGGAGCTGTTTTTT. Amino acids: CASSPAGTLNTGELFF.